This T cell receptor beta chain derives from a study of T cell repertoires in cytomegalovirus infection. Study as a whole: Recently identified HLA-C-restricted CMV epitopes were used, and well-studied HLA-B-restricted CMV epitopes were used as well. In public TCR beta signatures, there were indications of both CMV infection and matching HLA type.

This clonotype was observed a handful of times. Its antigen is undetermined. MiXCR was run by TCRdb on the reads, yielding one entry per CDR3 protein. The sample holds a few hundred thousand distinct CDR3 sequences, under 25% seen once. Findings and caveats of the study: CMV carriers with the relevant HLA were identified by cumulative public TCR beta family frequency. CMV-specific TCR beta clonotypes restricted by HLA-C were the ones dominating the ex vivo response.

V shed 2 bases and J shed 7 bases, with 7 bases lying between them. Per the germline V gene, CDR1 is MNHEY and CDR2 is SVGEGT. The CDR3 runs 12 residues. The V call is TRBV6-2 or TRBV6-3, the J call TRBJ2-3; no reliable D call. The sequencing used cultured PBMCs, collected from culture after CMV antigen stimulation. This clonotype was obtained from a human donor in good health (CMV status not recorded). Some clones in this sample may be carry-over from other donors' samples. DNA of the CDR3: TGTGCCAGCAGTTACCTCGGATATACGCAGTATTTT. This encodes CASSYLGYTQYF.